This T cell receptor beta chain appears in the sequencing data of a study of OX40 agonist ivuxolimab in advanced cancers. Across the whole study: The study gave patients intravenous ivuxolimab at 0.01 to 10 mg/kg every 2 weeks.

This clone occurred a few times. Its specificity is unknown. Study outcomes and limitations: Both CD4+ and CD8+ T cell populations in blood had undergone clonal expansion by week 6 at 0.1 to 3.0 mg/kg.

In germline, CDR1 is SNHLY, CDR2 FYNNEI. The CDR3 spans 14 residues. V gave up 4 bases and J gave up 10 bases; unmatched junction bases: 5. TCRdb's table, derived via immunoSEQ multiplex PCR, lists solely in-frame clones and lacks some. The table has more than 75,000 clones, approximately 85% seen once. Sample: CD4+ or CD8+ T cells sorted from blood, taken in a trial of the OX40 agonist ivuxolimab. The chain recombines TRBV2 with TRBJ1-6; 9 bases line up with TRBD1. The sequence was obtained from an adult with an advanced solid tumor such as melanoma, head and neck, liver or kidney cancer. The DNA for the CDR3 is TGTGCCAGCAGTGCGCGGACAGGGGCATCACCCCTCCACTTT. This encodes CASSARTGASPLHF.